This entry describes one T cell receptor beta chain. Measured with immunoSEQ multiplex PCR; TCRdb has only the in-frame clones, and not every one. The sample carries about 65,000 clones, 81% recorded once. These data originate in a study of blood T cell repertoires in COVID-19. For the study at large: Italy, Spain and the United States were the sources of the convalescent and acute COVID-19 samples. Sample material is recorded as cDNA or gDNA derived from T cells, B-cell-depleted T cells, or PBMCs.

CDR1 and CDR2 (germline): SNHLY, FYNNEI. V was trimmed by 8 bases and J by 3 bases, leaving 14 bases between them. This CDR3 comprises 13 residues. The clonotype comes from an elderly man with acute or convalescent COVID-19. The specimen sequenced was peripheral blood. This sequence joins TRBV2 and TRBJ2-7; D ambiguous. In DNA form, the CDR3 reads TGTGCCAGCGAGCTCTCCCCTAGCTACGAGCAGTACTTC. Translating it yields CASELSPSYEQYF.